This TCR beta chain was recovered during a study of blood T cell repertoires in COVID-19. Study information: PBMCs, B-cell-depleted T cells, or T cells provided the cDNA or gDNA that made up the material.

This study enrolled people aged about 18 to 100 from about two dozen US geographic areas. Data came from immunoSEQ multiplex PCR; TCRdb stores just in-frame clones and leaves some out. The repertoire holds roughly 160,000 clones, with roughly 85% as singletons. J lost 5 bases, V lost 6 bases, and 9 bases had no gene match. The CDR3 runs 15 residues. Looked up from germline, CDR1 is MDHEN and CDR2 is SYDVKM. This TCR was recovered from a woman in her 70s in a cohort exposed to, infected with or recovered from COVID-19 (not recorded which). This rearrangement joins TRBV28 to TRBJ2-5; TRBD2 matches at 10 bases. The sample taken for sequencing was PBMCs or T cells enriched from blood (not recorded which). The CDR3 reads CASRLLTSGIETQYF. The CDR3 DNA is TGTGCCAGCAGACTACTCACTAGCGGGATTGAGACCCAGTACTTC.